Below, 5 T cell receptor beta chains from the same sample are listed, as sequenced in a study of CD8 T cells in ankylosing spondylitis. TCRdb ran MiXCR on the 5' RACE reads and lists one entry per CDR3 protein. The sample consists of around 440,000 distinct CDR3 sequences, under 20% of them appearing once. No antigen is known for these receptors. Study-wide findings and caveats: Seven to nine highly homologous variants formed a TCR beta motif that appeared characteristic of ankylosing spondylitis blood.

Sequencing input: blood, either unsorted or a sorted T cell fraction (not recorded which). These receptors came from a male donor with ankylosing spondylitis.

In DNA, the CDR3 is TGTGCCACCAGTGAAACGACGGGACCGCGGCACAATGAGCAGTTCTTC. It translates to CATSETTGPRHNEQFF. This rearrangement joins TRBV24-1 to TRBJ2-1; D may be TRBD1 or TRBD2 (5 bases each). Germline values: CDR1 KGHDR, CDR2 SFDVKD. The V end lost 4 bases, the J end lost 5 bases, and 17 bases lay between the germline ends. The CDR3 is 16 residues long.

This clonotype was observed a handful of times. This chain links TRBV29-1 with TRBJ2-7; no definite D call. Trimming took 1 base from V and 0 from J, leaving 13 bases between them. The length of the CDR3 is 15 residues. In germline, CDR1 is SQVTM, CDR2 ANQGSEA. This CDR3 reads CSVEVHQASSYEQYF. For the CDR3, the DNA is TGCAGCGTTGAAGTACATCAGGCGAGCTCCTACGAGCAGTACTTC.

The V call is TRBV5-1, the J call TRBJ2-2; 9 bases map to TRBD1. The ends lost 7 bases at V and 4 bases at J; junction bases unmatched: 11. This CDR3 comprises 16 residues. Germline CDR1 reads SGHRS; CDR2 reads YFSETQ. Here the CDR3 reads CASRTGTGSLTGELFF. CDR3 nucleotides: TGCGCCAGCCGAACTGGGACAGGGTCTCTCACCGGGGAGCTGTTTTTT.

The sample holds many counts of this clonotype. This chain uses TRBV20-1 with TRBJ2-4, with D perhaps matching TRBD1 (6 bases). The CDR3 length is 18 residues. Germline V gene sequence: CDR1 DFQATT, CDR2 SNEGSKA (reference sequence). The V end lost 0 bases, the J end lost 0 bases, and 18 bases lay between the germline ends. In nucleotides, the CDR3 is TGCAGTGCTAGAGATGGGGCCCCGTCAGGGGTAGCCAAAAACATTCAGTACTTC. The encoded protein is CSARDGAPSGVAKNIQYF.

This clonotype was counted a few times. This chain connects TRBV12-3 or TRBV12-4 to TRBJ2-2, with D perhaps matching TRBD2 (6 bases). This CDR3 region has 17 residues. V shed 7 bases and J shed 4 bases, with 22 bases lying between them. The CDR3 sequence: CASISPGRGAGTGELFF. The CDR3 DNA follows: TGTGCCAGCATATCACCAGGGCGGGGTGCGGGCACCGGGGAGCTGTTTTTT.